The 15 T cell receptor beta chains reported below all come from one sample, sequenced in a study of Ad26.COV2.S vaccination and SARS-CoV-2 variants. Some clones are missing from TCRdb's copy, which holds only in-frame ones; the method was immunoSEQ multiplex PCR. The sample shows under 550,000 clones, around 87% of them seen only once. Treatment defined: around 19 received Ad26.COV2.S at low or high dose, single or two shots; roughly five received placebo; per-sample allocation not given. Vaccine and placebo recipients were sampled on day 63 after the first injection. The input for sequencing was peripheral blood, taken in a trial of Ad26.COV2.S vaccine versus placebo. Receptors originate from a person between 18 and 65 years old who received the Ad26.COV2.S COVID-19 vaccine or a placebo.

The chain has TRBV5-8 and TRBJ2-2; possibly TRBD2 for D (5 bases). V lost 6 bases, J lost 3 bases, and 12 bases lay in between. Germline V CDR1 and CDR2: SGHTS, YDEGEE. The CDR3 is 14 residues long. In nucleotides, the CDR3 is TGTGCCAGCACCCCGAGGGTAGACACCGGGGAGCTGTTTTTT. Amino acid sequence: CASTPRVDTGELFF.

J is TRBJ2-2 and V is TRBV24-1, with 11 positions matching TRBD1. Germline V gene lookup returns CDR1 KGHDR and CDR2 SFDVKD. The CDR3 is made up of 17 amino acids. V dropped 3 bases and J dropped 6; count of bases not matched to a gene: 8. CDR3 bases: TGTGCCACCAGTGATCCACCCGGGACAGGGGGATCCGGGGAGCTGTTTTTT. Translating gives CATSDPPGTGGSGELFF.

This chain uses TRBV4-2 with TRBJ2-3; 7 bases fit TRBD1. Germline V gives CDR1 LGHNA, CDR2 YNFKEQ. The trim removed 4 bases at V and 3 bases at J, leaving 13 bases unmatched. This CDR3 region has 17 residues. CDR3 residues: CASSPRYGSDRTDTQYF. Written as DNA, the CDR3 is TGTGCCAGCAGCCCGCGGTATGGTTCGGACAGGACAGATACGCAGTATTTT.

The chain combines TRBV28 with TRBJ1-3; a possible D gene is TRBD1 (5 bases). Germline CDR1 and CDR2: MDHEN and SYDVKM. The CDR3 is 15 residues long. Trimming shortened V by 6 bases and J by 3 bases, and 15 bases separated the two germline ends. In DNA form, the CDR3 reads TGTGCCAGCAGCAGCCCCGGGGCGATTGGAAACACCATATATTTT. It yields the protein CASSSPGAIGNTIYF. Variable domain in full (rest from reference TRBV28 and TRBJ1-3): DVKVTQSSRYLVKRTGEKVFLECVQDMDHENMFWYRQDPGLGLRLIYFSYDVKMKEKGDIPEGYSVSREKKERFSLILESASTNQTSMYLCASSSPGAIGNTIYFGEGSWLTVV.

The chain is built from TRBV11-3 and TRBJ2-7; possible D gene TRBD1, 6 bases. Germline CDR1 SGHNT, CDR2 YENEEA. This CDR3 spans 14 amino acids. Trimming removed 3 bases at V and 5 bases at J, with 14 bases between. This chain's CDR3 is CASSFNRDAHEQYF. The CDR3, as DNA: TGTGCCAGCAGCTTCAACAGGGACGCTCACGAGCAGTACTTC.

V and J are TRBV7-2 and TRBJ2-5; D is undetermined. V was cut by 2 bases and J by 2 bases, with 9 bases left in between. The CDR3 is 14 residues long. Per germline, CDR1 SGHTA and CDR2 FQGNSA. CDR3: CASSLFNGQETQYF. As DNA, the CDR3 is TGTGCCAGCAGCTTATTTAACGGACAAGAGACCCAGTACTTC.

The V call is TRBV2, the J call TRBJ2-5; perhaps TRBD2 as D (6 bases). CDR3 length: 14 residues. The V end lost 4 bases, the J end lost 5 bases, and 14 bases lay between the germline ends. Germline CDR1 is SNHLY and CDR2 is FYNNEI. The CDR3 reads CASSGDGGGETQYF. The CDR3 nucleotides are TGTGCCAGCAGTGGGGACGGCGGAGGGGAGACCCAGTACTTC.

V and J are TRBV7-2 and TRBJ2-5; 7 nucleotides match TRBD2. Germline lookup yields CDR1 SGHTA and CDR2 FQGNSA. The CDR3 contains 14 residues. The trim removed 2 bases at V and 1 base at J, leaving 1 base unmatched. In DNA, the CDR3 is TGTGCCAGCAGCTTACAGCGGGGCCAAGAGACCCAGTACTTC. This translates into CASSLQRGQETQYF. Combining the CDR3 with reference TRBV7-2 and TRBJ2-5 gives the whole variable domain GAGVSQSPSNKVTEKGKDVELRCDPISGHTALYWYRQSLGQGLEFLIYFQGNSAPDKSGLPSDRFSAERTGGSVSTLTIQRTQQEDSAVYLCASSLQRGQETQYFGPGTRLLVL.

The rearrangement links TRBV5-5 to TRBJ1-2; D remains unclear. This CDR3 contains 14 residues. V lost 2 bases to trimming and J lost 4 bases, with 12 bases between them. The germline V gene encodes CDR1 SGHKS and CDR2 YYEKEE (reference sequence). The CDR3 sequence: CASSLLGVGYGYTF. For the CDR3, the DNA is TGTGCCAGCAGCTTATTGGGCGTTGGCTATGGCTACACCTTC.

The J gene is TRBJ2-1, the V gene TRBV19; 9 nucleotides agree with TRBD2. Germline-derived CDR1 and CDR2 are LNHDA and SQIVND (reference sequence). The CDR3 sequence is 16 residues long. The junction had 10 bases not matched to a gene; V was cut back by 3 bases and J by 7 bases. CDR3 coding DNA: TGTGCCAGTAGTATTCGGGCGGGGGGGCCAAGGAATGAGCAGTTCTTC. Translating it yields CASSIRAGGPRNEQFF.

The chain employs TRBV28 and TRBJ1-1; no clear D gene. The germline V gene has CDR1 MDHEN and CDR2 SYDVKM. The length of the CDR3 is 13 residues. V was shortened by 5 bases and J by 8 bases, with 15 bases between the two germline ends. CDR3 nucleotide sequence: TGTGCCAGCAGTCCCGGGGTCGGGGAAGAAGCTTTCTTT. The encoded protein is CASSPGVGEEAFF.

The DNA for the CDR3 is TGCGCCAGCAGCCAAGAGCGGACCACAGTAGAGCAGTACTTC. It yields the protein CASSQERTTVEQYF. The genes are TRBV4-3 and TRBJ2-7; D unresolved. The germline V gene encodes CDR1 LGHNA and CDR2 YSLEER. Trimming took off 0 bases at V and 7 bases at J, with 13 bases between the two ends. The CDR3 covers 14 residues.

This rearrangement joins TRBV7-9 to TRBJ1-4; D ambiguous. CDR3 size: 15 residues. The V end lost 0 bases, the J end lost 5 bases, and 10 bases lay between the germline ends. Germline V gives CDR1 SEHNR, CDR2 FQNEAQ (reference sequence). The chain's CDR3 is CASSLATDSNEKLFF. The CDR3 DNA follows: TGTGCCAGCAGCTTAGCGACGGACTCAAATGAAAAACTGTTTTTT.

The V call is TRBV6-2 or TRBV6-3, the J call TRBJ1-2; D remains ambiguous. Germline V lookup: CDR1 MNHEY, CDR2 SVGEGT. This CDR3 comprises 12 residues. With 5 bases removed from V and 8 bases from J, the gap between germline ends came to 12 bases. CDR3 amino acids: CASSDQVRGYTF. The CDR3 coding sequence is TGTGCCAGCAGTGACCAGGTCCGAGGCTACACCTTC.

This clone was seen once. The chain employs TRBV5-4 and TRBJ2-5, with D maybe TRBD2 (5 bases). With 4 bases removed from V and 3 bases from J, the gap between germline ends came to 10 bases. CDR1 SGHNT and CDR2 YYREEE come from the germline V gene (reference sequence). The CDR3 extends over 13 amino acids. The CDR3 spells CASSRLQEETQYF. The CDR3 DNA reads as TGTGCCAGCAGCAGACTACAAGAAGAGACCCAGTACTTC.